A single sample gave rise to the 2 T cell receptor beta chains below, sequenced in a study of control samples from healthy donors and cancer patients (TCRdb year 2020). Receptors were amplified or captured by the immunoSEQ multiplex PCR assay. Drawn from immuneACCESS, this table holds only the in-frame rearrangements with V and J called that TCRdb kept. Clones are partly lost; checked studies trace under half to an unresolved V gene and leave the rest unexplained. The sample table shows 150,000 to 170,000 clones, and 90% to 95% are seen once. The top ten clonotypes cover approximately 6% of the sample. The material sequenced was blood. The receptors here all came from a man aged 35 to 55 in good health.

The J gene is TRBJ2-1, the V gene TRBV2; D is ambiguous. Trimming pared 1 base from V and 4 bases from J, leaving 5 bases between. The CDR3 sequence is 13 residues long. The V gene's germline CDR1 is SNHLY and CDR2 FYNNEI. As DNA, the CDR3 is TGTGCCAGCAGTGAAGGGGTTTACAATGAGCAGTTCTTC. Its protein is CASSEGVYNEQFF.

The chain couples TRBV19 to TRBJ2-7; 8 positions match TRBD1. Germline-derived CDR1 and CDR2 are LNHDA and SQIVND (reference sequence). Germline trimming cut 8 bases from V and 3 bases from J; bases unmatched to any gene: 6. The CDR3 consists of 13 residues. CDR3 nucleotides: TGTGCCAGTGTGGGACAGGCTGGCTACGAGCAGTACTTC. Amino acids: CASVGQAGYEQYF. Together with reference TRBV19 and TRBJ2-7, the CDR3 gives the full variable domain: DGGITQSPKYLFRKEGQNVTLSCEQNLNHDAMYWYRQDPGQGLRLIYYSQIVNDFQKGDIAEGYSVSREKKESFPLTVTSAQKNPTAFYLCASVGQAGYEQYFGPGTRLTVT.